One T cell receptor (beta chain) is described in this entry. Its antigen is as yet unknown. The sample is drawn from a study of T cells in localized non-small cell lung cancer. Study conclusions and caveats: Within adjacent lung there appeared a median around 57 of the top 100 tumor clones. Analysis by sequencing included only one tumor region, so heterogeneity remains possible. T cell clonality was highest in uninvolved adjacent lung, above tumor.

Unmatched junction bases numbered 1, after V lost 1 base and J lost 2 bases. This CDR3 has 14 residues. Germline V gene lookup returns CDR1 SGHVS and CDR2 FQNEAQ. Generated by immunoSEQ multiplex PCR, the TCRdb table keeps only in-frame clones and is missing some. This sample has over 30,000 clones; almost 90% occur once, and the top ten carry around 4.1%. This TCR derives from a man aged 40-75 years with stage I lung adenocarcinoma. The sample in question was peripheral blood, obtained before any cancer treatment. J is TRBJ1-2 and V is TRBV7-8, with 7 bases lining up with TRBD1. The CDR3 DNA is TGTGCCAGCAGCTTAGACAGGGGCAACTATGGCTACACCTTC. Amino acids: CASSLDRGNYGYTF.